One sample yielded the 8 T cell receptor beta chains listed below, sequenced in a study of blood T cell repertoires in COVID-19. Data came from immunoSEQ multiplex PCR; TCRdb stores just in-frame clones and leaves some out. The top ten hold 0.5% to 0.75% of the sample, which has about 190,000 clones, almost 90% seen once. Sequencing was done on a sample of peripheral blood. These receptors all come from a man in his forties or fifties with acute or convalescent COVID-19.

J is TRBJ2-4 and V is TRBV7-2; TRBD1 matches 8 bases. This CDR3 is built from 18 residues. Germline-derived CDR1 and CDR2 are SGHTA and FQGNSA. V shed 2 bases and J 1 base; nucleotides not matched to a gene: 10. CDR3: CASSLITGGLGAKNIQYF. The DNA of the CDR3 is TGTGCCAGCAGCTTAATCACAGGGGGATTAGGGGCCAAAAACATTCAGTACTTC.

V gene TRBV7-9 combines with J gene TRBJ1-1; no firm D call. This CDR3 comprises 15 residues. The germline gives CDR1 SEHNR, CDR2 FQNEAQ (reference sequence). The germline V and J ends were trimmed by 4 bases and 1 base, with 13 bases remaining between them. The CDR3 reads CASSSHSLGNTEAFF. CDR3 DNA: TGTGCCAGCAGCTCCCACAGCTTAGGGAACACTGAAGCTTTCTTT.

The CDR3 DNA sequence: TGTGCCAGCAGCTTGCTCAGGGGTTCACAAACTACAACTAATGAAAAACTGTTTTTT. Translated, it gives CASSLLRGSQTTTNEKLFF. The chain carries TRBV5-6 and TRBJ1-4; TRBD1 might be the D (6 bases). V shed 1 base and J shed 0 bases, with 19 bases lying between them. CDR3 length: 19 amino acids. Germline V gives CDR1 SGHDT, CDR2 YYEEEE.

The chain recombines TRBV27 with TRBJ2-3; 8 bases line up with TRBD2. Germline CDR1 is MNHEY and CDR2 is SMNVEV (reference sequence). This CDR3 spans 14 amino acids. Trimming cost V 8 bases and J 4 bases; bases outside gene matches: 8. This chain's CDR3 is CASRPAGGADTQYF. The CDR3 DNA sequence: TGTGCCAGCCGACCTGCCGGGGGGGCAGATACGCAGTATTTT.

This chain connects TRBV7-9 to TRBJ1-2, with D tentatively TRBD1 (5 bases). Trimming took off 1 base at V and 3 bases at J, with 18 bases between the two ends. The CDR3 contains 17 residues. The germline CDR1 and CDR2 sequences are SEHNR and FQNEAQ (reference sequence). Written as DNA, the CDR3 is TGTGCCAGCAGCTTAGTTGGGACTGCGCCATTAGACTATGGCTACACCTTC. This codes for CASSLVGTAPLDYGYTF.

The J gene is TRBJ2-6, the V gene TRBV18; no clear D. V was cut by 6 bases and J by 0 bases, with 6 bases left in between. The CDR3 has 14 residues. Germline-derived CDR1 and CDR2 are KGHSH and LQKENI. CDR3 region: CASSESSGANVLTF. The CDR3 nucleotides are TGTGCCAGCTCGGAGAGCTCTGGGGCCAACGTCCTGACTTTC.

The chain carries TRBV2 and TRBJ2-5; D not certain. CDR1 and CDR2 from the germline V gene are SNHLY and FYNNEI. The CDR3 runs 13 residues. With 4 bases removed from V and 2 bases from J, the gap between germline ends came to 8 bases. The CDR3 loop is CASSALEQETQYF. The CDR3 DNA reads TGTGCCAGCAGTGCCCTGGAGCAAGAGACCCAGTACTTC.

J is TRBJ2-7 and V is TRBV7-8, with D unresolved. Looked up from germline, CDR1 is SGHVS and CDR2 is FQNEAQ. The V and J ends lost 4 bases and 4 bases respectively, with 5 bases between them. CDR3 length: 11 residues. The CDR3 nucleotides read TGTGCCAGCAGCTCTCTATACGAGCAGTACGTC. Protein sequence: CASSSLYEQYV.